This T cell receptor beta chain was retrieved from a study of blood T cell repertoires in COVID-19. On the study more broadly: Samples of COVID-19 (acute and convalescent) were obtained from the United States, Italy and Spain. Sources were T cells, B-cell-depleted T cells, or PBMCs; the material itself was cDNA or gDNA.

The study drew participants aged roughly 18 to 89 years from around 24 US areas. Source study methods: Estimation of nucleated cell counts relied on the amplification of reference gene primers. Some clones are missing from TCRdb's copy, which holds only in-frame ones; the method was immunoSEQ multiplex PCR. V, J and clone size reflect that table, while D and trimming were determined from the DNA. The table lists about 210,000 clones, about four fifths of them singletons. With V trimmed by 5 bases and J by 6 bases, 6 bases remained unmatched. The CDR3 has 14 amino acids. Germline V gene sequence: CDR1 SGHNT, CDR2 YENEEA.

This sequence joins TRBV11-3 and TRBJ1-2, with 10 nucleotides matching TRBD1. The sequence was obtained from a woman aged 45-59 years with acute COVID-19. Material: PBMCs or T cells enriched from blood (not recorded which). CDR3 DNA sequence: TGTGCCAGCAGCCGGGGGACAGGGGATCATGGCTACACCTTC. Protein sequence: CASSRGTGDHGYTF.